These 21 T cell receptor beta chains were all obtained from the same sample, sequenced in a study of control samples from healthy donors and cancer patients. Libraries were prepared by immunoSEQ multiplex PCR; TCRdb keeps only in-frame clonotypes and omits some of them. The repertoire includes tens of thousands of clones, 91% of them detected once, and 15% to 19% sits in the top ten. Sample: blood. The origin of the receptors is a man between 25 and 39 years old in good health.

Written as DNA, the CDR3 is TGTGCCAGCAGCTTAGAACCAGGGATGAACACTGAAGCTTTCTTT. Protein sequence: CASSLEPGMNTEAFF. The rearrangement uses TRBV11-2 and TRBJ1-1; D possibly corresponds to TRBD1 (5 bases). V was shortened by 0 bases and J by 0 bases, with 8 bases between the two germline ends. CDR3 length: 15 residues. Germline V gene lookup returns CDR1 SGHAT and CDR2 FQNNGV.

This clone was detected a few times. This rearrangement joins TRBV6-1 to TRBJ1-6; D uncertain. Trimming removed 3 bases from V and 6 bases from J, with 15 bases in between. Germline-derived CDR1 and CDR2 are MNHNS and SASEGT. This CDR3 has 16 amino acids. CDR3 sequence: CASSDFLDRSNSPLHF. CDR3 DNA sequence: TGTGCCAGCAGTGATTTCCTCGACCGATCTAATTCACCCCTCCACTTT.

Only one count was recorded for this clone. V is TRBV6-5 and J is TRBJ2-5; 14 bases align to TRBD2. The length of the CDR3 is 14 residues. V trimming: 7 bases; J trimming: 13 bases; junction bases outside the gene matches: 11. CDR1 MNHEY and CDR2 SVGAGI come from the germline V gene. Here the CDR3 DNA reads TGTGCCAGCAAGGGACTAGCGGGGGCTCGAGGGGTGTACTTC. It encodes CASKGLAGARGVYF.

The chain recombines TRBV28 with TRBJ1-2; D uncertain. The CDR3 contains 12 residues. CDR1 MDHEN and CDR2 SYDVKM come from the germline V gene. V was clipped by 8 bases and J by 7 bases, with 14 bases between them. As DNA, the CDR3 is TGTGCCAGCCACGCGGGGTCAGGTGGCTACACCTTC. Translated, it gives CASHAGSGGYTF.

The chain employs TRBV12-3 or TRBV12-4 and TRBJ2-5; D is ambiguous. The CDR3 is 12 residues long. V lost 5 bases to trimming and J lost 5 bases, with 9 bases between them. The CDR3, as DNA: TGTGCCAGCAGTCCTACTGGGGAGACCCAGTACTTC. This codes for CASSPTGETQYF.

The V call is TRBV7-8, the J call TRBJ1-2; D perhaps matches TRBD1 (5 bases). The CDR3 extends over 16 amino acids. Germline V CDR1 and CDR2: SGHVS, FQNEAQ. V lost 2 bases, J lost 2 bases, and 15 bases lay in between. The CDR3 region is CASSLSPQGANYGYTF. The CDR3, as DNA: TGTGCCAGCAGCTTATCTCCCCAAGGGGCGAACTATGGCTACACCTTC.

This chain uses TRBV28 with TRBJ1-3; D might be TRBD1 (6 bases). With 2 bases removed from V and 3 bases from J, the gap between germline ends came to 14 bases. Germline V gene sequence: CDR1 MDHEN, CDR2 SYDVKM. The CDR3 is 16 residues long. DNA for the CDR3: TGTGCCAGCAGTTTACTCCTAGGGGGTAGTGGAAACACCATATATTTT. This codes for CASSLLLGGSGNTIYF. Full variable domain (outside the CDR3, taken from reference TRBV28 and TRBJ1-3): DVKVTQSSRYLVKRTGEKVFLECVQDMDHENMFWYRQDPGLGLRLIYFSYDVKMKEKGDIPEGYSVSREKKERFSLILESASTNQTSMYLCASSLLLGGSGNTIYFGEGSWLTVV.

V is TRBV3-1 (or the pseudogene TRBV3-2) and J is TRBJ2-3; TRBD1 aligns across 7 bases. This CDR3 is 16 amino acids long. After removal of 4 bases from V and 2 bases from J, the junction contained 9 bases not matched to a gene. Looked up from germline, CDR1 is LGHDT and CDR2 is YNNKEL (reference sequence). The CDR3 sequence: CASSLGTVPYTDTQYF. The CDR3 bases are TGTGCCAGCAGCCTAGGGACAGTACCATACACAGATACGCAGTATTTT.

V and J are TRBV29-1 and TRBJ2-7; TRBD1 matches at 9 bases. CDR3 length equals 12 residues. Germline trimming cut 8 bases from V and 2 bases from J; bases unmatched to any gene: 4. Germline-derived CDR1 and CDR2 are SQVTM and ANQGSEA. This CDR3 reads CSPGTGTYEQYF. The CDR3 DNA sequence: TGCAGCCCCGGGACAGGGACCTACGAGCAGTACTTC.

The chain combines TRBV27 with TRBJ2-5, with D perhaps being TRBD1 or TRBD2 (5 bases each). The length of the CDR3 is 15 residues. With 5 bases removed from V and 9 bases from J, the gap between germline ends came to 22 bases. Germline-derived CDR1 and CDR2 are MNHEY and SMNVEV (reference sequence). The CDR3 protein is CASSIRDAGASPQYF. CDR3 DNA: TGTGCCAGCAGTATAAGGGACGCCGGTGCCTCTCCCCAGTACTTC.

This rearrangement joins TRBV30 to TRBJ2-3; possible D gene TRBD2, 5 bases. The CDR3 covers 14 residues. CDR1 is GTSNPN and CDR2 is SVGIG in the germline V gene (reference sequence). V shed 3 bases and J shed 6 bases, with 16 bases lying between them. The CDR3 region is CAWSGTTRGDTQYF. The CDR3 bases are TGTGCCTGGAGCGGAACCACTCGCGGGGATACGCAGTATTTT.

CDR3 in amino acids: CASSPGQIDNSPLHF. Here the CDR3 DNA reads TGTGCCAGCTCACCAGGACAGATAGATAATTCACCCCTCCACTTT. The V call is TRBV18, the J call TRBJ1-6, with a tentative D call TRBD1 (6 bases). The germline CDR1 and CDR2 sequences are KGHSH and LQKENI. The CDR3 has 15 residues. The V and J ends lost 2 bases and 5 bases respectively, with 10 bases between them.

This clone occurred once. This rearrangement joins TRBV4-2 to TRBJ2-7, with 8 bases matching TRBD2. Germline CDR1 and CDR2: LGHNA and YNFKEQ. V shed 1 base, J shed 2 bases, and the junction held 4 bases outside the gene matches. The CDR3 is 15 residues long. The CDR3 DNA sequence: TGTGCCAGCAGCCAAGTCCCGGGAGGGACCTACGAGCAGTACTTC. As protein: CASSQVPGGTYEQYF.

V gene TRBV27 combines with J gene TRBJ2-7; D might be TRBD2 (5 bases). Germline V gene lookup returns CDR1 MNHEY and CDR2 SMNVEV (reference sequence). There are 13 residues in the CDR3. V gave up 8 bases and J gave up 3 bases, with 14 bases separating them. CDR3 DNA sequence: TGTGCCAGCGGTCCAGCGGTTCTCTACGAGCAGTACTTC. Amino acid sequence: CASGPAVLYEQYF.

This chain links TRBV7-2 with TRBJ2-3; 9 nucleotides line up with TRBD2. The germline V gene has CDR1 SGHTA and CDR2 FQGNSA. V gave up 2 bases and J gave up 4 bases; unmatched junction bases: 7. The CDR3 consists of 16 residues. The CDR3 is CASSLLAGGPADTQYF. The CDR3 DNA follows: TGTGCCAGCAGCTTATTGGCGGGGGGGCCGGCAGATACGCAGTATTTT.

The CDR3 DNA reads as TGTGCCAGCAGCTCTGGGGGTAATGAGCAGTTCTTC. Residues: CASSSGGNEQFF. V gene TRBV7-3 combines with J gene TRBJ2-1, with D possibly being TRBD1 or TRBD2 (5 bases each). The CDR3 sequence is 12 residues long. The germline V and J ends were trimmed by 4 bases and 7 bases, with 8 bases remaining between them. Germline CDR1 and CDR2: SGHTA and FQGTGA.

The chain combines TRBV6-5 with TRBJ1-5, with 7 bases matching TRBD1. Trimming cost V 7 bases and J 4 bases; bases outside gene matches: 7. CDR3 length equals 14 residues. Germline V gene lookup returns CDR1 MNHEY and CDR2 SVGAGI. For the CDR3, the DNA is TGTGCCAGCAAAGGCGGGACAGAGAATCAGCCCCAGCATTTT. This codes for CASKGGTENQPQHF.

The chain uses TRBV9 and TRBJ1-3; no definite D call. CDR1 and CDR2 (germline): SGDLS, YYNGEE. The CDR3 is 13 residues long. V shed 3 bases and J shed 9 bases, with 13 bases lying between them. Here the CDR3 reads CASSDSPLGTIYF. For the CDR3, the DNA is TGTGCCAGCAGCGACTCCCCTCTAGGCACCATATATTTT.

This clone occurred once. The chain joins TRBV4-1 to TRBJ1-1; no clear D gene. The germline gives CDR1 MGHRA, CDR2 YSYEKL. This CDR3 is built from 14 residues. V lost 6 bases and J 1 base, leaving 12 bases between the germline ends. DNA for the CDR3: TGCGCCAGCAGACCCTCCCGGGGGAACACTGAAGCTTTCTTT. Its protein is CASRPSRGNTEAFF.

As for this clone: The junction shows a germline mismatch at one end, possibly a read error. V and J are TRBV5-1 and TRBJ2-5; D ambiguous. Germline CDR1 reads SGHRS; CDR2 reads YFSETQ. This CDR3 has 11 residues. CDR3 sequence: CASSSTRTHYF. The DNA of the CDR3 is TGCGCCAGCAGCTCCACCCGCACCCACTACTTC.

V gene TRBV24-1 combines with J gene TRBJ2-7; tentatively, D is TRBD2 (5 bases). With 6 bases removed from V and 1 base from J, the gap between germline ends came to 9 bases. This CDR3 spans 13 amino acids. CDR1 is KGHDR and CDR2 is SFDVKD in the germline V gene. DNA for the CDR3: TGTGCCACCAGTCTAGCCGGGTCCTACGAGCAGTACTTC. This sequence encodes CATSLAGSYEQYF.